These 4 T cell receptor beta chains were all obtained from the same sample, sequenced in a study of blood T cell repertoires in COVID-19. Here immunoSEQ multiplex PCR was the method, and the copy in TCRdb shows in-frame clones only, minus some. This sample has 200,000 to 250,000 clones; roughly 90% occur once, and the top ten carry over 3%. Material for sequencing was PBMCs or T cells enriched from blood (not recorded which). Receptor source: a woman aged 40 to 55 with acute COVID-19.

CDR3 nucleotides: TGTGCCAGCAGATTGCCCAGGGATCCCCGACCCCTATCACCCCATTCACCCCTCCACTTT. As protein: CASRLPRDPRPLSPHSPLHF. This sequence joins TRBV6-8 and TRBJ1-6; D might be TRBD1 (5 bases). The germline gives CDR1 MNHGY, CDR2 SAAAGT. This CDR3 region has 20 residues. Between the trimmed V and J ends, which lost 6 bases and 8 bases, there was a span of 32 bases.

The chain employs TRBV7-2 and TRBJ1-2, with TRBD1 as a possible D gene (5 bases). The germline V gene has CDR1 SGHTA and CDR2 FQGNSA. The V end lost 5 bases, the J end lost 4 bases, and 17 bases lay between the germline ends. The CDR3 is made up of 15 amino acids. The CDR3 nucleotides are TGTGCCAGCAGCCCTCAGGGTGTTACGGGCTATGGCTACACCTTC. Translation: CASSPQGVTGYGYTF.

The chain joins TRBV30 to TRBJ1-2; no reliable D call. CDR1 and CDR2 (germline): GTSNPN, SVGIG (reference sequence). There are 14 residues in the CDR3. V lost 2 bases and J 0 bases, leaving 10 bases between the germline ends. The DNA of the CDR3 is TGTGCCTGGAGTTTAAACATTCCTAACTATGGCTACACCTTC. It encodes CAWSLNIPNYGYTF.

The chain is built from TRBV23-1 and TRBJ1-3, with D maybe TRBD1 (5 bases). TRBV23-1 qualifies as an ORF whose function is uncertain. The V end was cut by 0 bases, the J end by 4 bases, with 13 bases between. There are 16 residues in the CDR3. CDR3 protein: CASSQSVGVGGNTIYF. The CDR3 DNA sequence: TGCGCCAGCAGTCAATCCGTAGGGGTTGGGGGAAACACCATATATTTT.